A selection of T cell receptor beta chains follows, all from one sample in a study of response to subunit inactivated influenza vaccine. TCRdb processed the RT-PCR reads anew with MiXCR; each CDR3 protein has one entry. The sample includes around 650,000 distinct CDR3 sequences, around a sixth of them seen just once. The sample was PBMCs from blood, taken roughly 13 days after vaccination. The receptors were sampled from a man in his fifties who received an inactivated influenza vaccine. CDR3s leave out the opening cysteine and the closing phenylalanine or tryptophan.

>TRBV5-1|TRBJ1-4
ASTTSTGSREKLF
>TRBV18|TRBJ2-5
ASSRGGQAFGETQY
>TRBV3-1|TRBJ1-2
ASSPSTLGVPNYGYT
>TRBV19|TRBJ2-3
ASSIGGSYTDTQY
>TRBV9|TRBJ2-2
ASNKMRDGELF
>TRBV7-9|TRBJ1-2
ASSFAGAVYGYT
>TRBV5-1|TRBJ1-6
ASSLGGLDSPLH
>TRBV7-6|TRBJ2-7
ASSLASSGTGTSNYYEQY
>TRBV7-2|TRBJ2-3
ASSLGVAGGQGDTQY
>TRBV29-1|TRBJ2-4
SVDQGLAGGIQY
>TRBV5-1|TRBJ2-2
ASRETGKNTGELF
>TRBV9|TRBJ2-1
ASSVQRTSGRNEQF
>TRBV2|TRBJ2-7
ASRGTSGRAYEQY
>TRBV12-3/TRBV12-4|TRBJ2-5
ASRKGQGRETQY
>TRBV5-1|TRBJ2-1
ASGVTGNSYNEQF
>TRBV7-2|TRBJ2-1
ASSLLYSSYNEQF
>TRBV7-9|TRBJ1-4
ASSPDTRGKLF
>TRBV6-2/TRBV6-3|TRBJ2-1
ASSQVVFNEQF
>TRBV24-1|TRBJ2-1
ATSGGEILTYNEQF
>TRBV21-1|TRBJ2-5
ASRRGGGAETQY
>TRBV5-1|TRBJ2-5
ASSHHRVLETQY
>TRBV28|TRBJ1-2
ASSLAGNNYGYT
>TRBV20-1|TRBJ2-1
SARDLTGFRVGEQF
>TRBV30|TRBJ1-5
AWSIGTGDQPQH
>TRBV5-1|TRBJ2-3
ASRAGQGLSDTQY
>TRBV2|TRBJ1-1
ASSLDGRGTEAF
>TRBV4-2|TRBJ2-7
ASSQDLDFQEQY
>TRBV20-1|TRBJ2-1
SANIPVKDEQF
>TRBV5-1|TRBJ2-7
ASSVTGTGGREQY
>TRBV7-9|TRBJ2-2
ATQRRETGELF
>TRBV7-3|TRBJ2-5
ASSFGLFQETQY
>TRBV4-2|TRBJ2-1
ASSQRGSSYNEQF
>TRBV7-2|TRBJ2-7
ASSLGLAGGLYEQY
>TRBV4-3|TRBJ2-3
ASSQDGVTLSTDTQY
>TRBV5-1|TRBJ2-5
ASSFLTGPQETQY
>TRBV20-1|TRBJ2-1
SARSTALTSGYYNEQF
>TRBV5-1|TRBJ2-2
ASSSGTSDGELF
>TRBV4-1|TRBJ2-2
ASSQEAPFTTGTGELF
>TRBV20-1|TRBJ2-4
SANSRVAKNIQY
>TRBV20-1|TRBJ2-7
SAREPGRRYEQY
>TRBV3-1|TRBJ1-2
ASSQGTNYGYT
>TRBV4-2|TRBJ2-7
ASSAGLAAYEQY
>TRBV27|TRBJ2-2
ASRSIGELF
>TRBV7-2|TRBJ2-1
ASSLAGAAGQDEQF
>TRBV15|TRBJ2-1
ATSRDRGGSNEQF
>TRBV6-5|TRBJ1-1
ASSYSMVRGLNTEAF
>TRBV9|TRBJ2-7
ASSVQGVSYEQY
>TRBV30|TRBJ2-5
AWSVLFRDPQY
>TRBV7-2|TRBJ2-5
ASSSRRGWQETQY
>TRBV5-1|TRBJ2-7
ASSPDRGTDEQY
>TRBV9|TRBJ2-5
ASSVATGGETQY
>TRBV10-3|TRBJ2-5
ATLTGQANGQETQY
>TRBV13|TRBJ2-3
ASSPSAGLRDTQY
>TRBV5-1|TRBJ2-5
ASSLLSGGPQETQY
>TRBV20-1|TRBJ2-1
SASMTSGNEQF